This T cell receptor beta chain originates from a study of blood T cell repertoires in COVID-19. Study in general: Sites in the United States, Italy and Spain provided acute and convalescent COVID-19 samples. From T cells, B-cell-depleted T cells, or PBMCs came the material, which was cDNA or gDNA.

The V segment lost 3 bases and the J segment 6 bases; nucleotides outside the gene matches: 12. Germline CDR1 is SGHNT and CDR2 is YENEEA. This CDR3 region has 17 residues. Per the study methods: Using reference gene primer amplification, nucleated cell counts were estimated. Assay used: immunoSEQ multiplex PCR; TCRdb lists only in-frame clones, some missing. That table supplies the V and J calls and clone size; D and trimming were determined from the DNA. The sample gives roughly 200,000 clones, over 75% of which show up once; 18% is in the top ten. Seattle-derived patients entered the study during active infection and were followed longitudinally.

Material: peripheral blood. V usage is TRBV11-3 and J usage is TRBJ2-1; TRBD2 agrees at 9 bases. This receptor was identified in a person between 65 and 80 years old with COVID-19, enrolled during active disease. The chain's CDR3 is CASSFPSGTGVLNEQFF. The CDR3 nucleotides are TGTGCCAGCAGCTTCCCTAGCGGGACGGGGGTTCTCAATGAGCAGTTCTTC.